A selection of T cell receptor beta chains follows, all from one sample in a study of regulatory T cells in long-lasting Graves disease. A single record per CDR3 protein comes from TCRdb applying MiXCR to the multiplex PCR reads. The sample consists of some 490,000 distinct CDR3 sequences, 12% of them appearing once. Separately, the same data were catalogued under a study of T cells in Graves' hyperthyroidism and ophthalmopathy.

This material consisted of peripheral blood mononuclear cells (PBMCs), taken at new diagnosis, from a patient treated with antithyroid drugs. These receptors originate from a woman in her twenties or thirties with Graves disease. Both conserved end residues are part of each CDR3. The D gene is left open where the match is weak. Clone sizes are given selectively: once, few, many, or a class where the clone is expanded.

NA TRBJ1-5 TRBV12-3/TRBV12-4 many CASSQARNQPQHF TGTGCCAGCAGTCAGGCCCGAAATCAGCCCCAGCATTTT
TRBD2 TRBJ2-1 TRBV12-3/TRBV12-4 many CASNPGGTSGPQAQFF TGTGCCAGCAACCCAGGGGGGACTAGCGGGCCTCAGGCGCAGTTCTTC
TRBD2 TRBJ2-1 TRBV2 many CASSYSRLAGGNEQFF TGTGCCAGCAGTTATAGCAGACTAGCGGGAGGTAATGAGCAGTTCTTC
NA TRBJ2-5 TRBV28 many CASSLAGKTQYF TGTGCCAGCAGTTTGGCAGGGAAGACCCAGTACTTC
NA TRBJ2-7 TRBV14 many CASSQASGTWQYF TGTGCCAGCAGCCAAGCTTCAGGTACTTGGCAGTACTTC
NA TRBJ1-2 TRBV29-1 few CSVPANYGYTF TGCAGCGTTCCAGCTAACTATGGCTACACCTTC
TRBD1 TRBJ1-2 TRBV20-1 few CSARDGGQGSYGYTF TGCAGTGCTAGAGATGGGGGACAGGGGAGTTATGGCTACACCTTC
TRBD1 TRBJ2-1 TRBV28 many CASSLLGTASVDEQFF TGTGCCAGCAGTTTATTAGGGACAGCTTCTGTAGATGAGCAGTTCTTC
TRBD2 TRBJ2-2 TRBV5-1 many CASRPTSATGELFF TGCGCCAGCAGACCGACTAGCGCCACCGGGGAGCTGTTTTTT
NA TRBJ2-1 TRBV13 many CASSLFLRGVYNEQFF TGTGCCAGCAGCTTATTCCTCAGGGGGGTTTACAATGAGCAGTTCTTC
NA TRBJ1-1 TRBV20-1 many CSACKTVNTEAFF TGCAGTGCTTGTAAGACAGTCAACACTGAAGCTTTCTTT
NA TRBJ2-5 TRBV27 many CASSTGGTQYF TGTGCCAGCTCGACTGGGGGGACCCAGTACTTC
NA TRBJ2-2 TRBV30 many CAWSLLTGELFF TGTGCCTGGAGTCTGCTTACCGGGGAGCTGTTTTTT
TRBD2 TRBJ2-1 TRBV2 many CASSDETSGINEQFF TGTGCCAGCAGTGATGAGACTAGCGGCATCAATGAGCAGTTCTTC
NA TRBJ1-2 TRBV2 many CASKVDPGLIGYTF TGTGCCAGCAAGGTGGACCCGGGACTTATAGGCTACACCTTC
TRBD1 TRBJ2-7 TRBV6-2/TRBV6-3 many CASSEPGTGGYEQYF TGTGCCAGCAGTGAACCTGGGACAGGAGGCTACGAGCAGTACTTC
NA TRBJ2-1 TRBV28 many CASKARTHHNEQFF TGTGCCAGCAAGGCCAGAACCCACCACAATGAGCAGTTCTTC
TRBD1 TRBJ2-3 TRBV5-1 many CASSVGQGGTDTQYF TGCGCCAGCAGCGTCGGACAGGGGGGGACAGATACGCAGTATTTT
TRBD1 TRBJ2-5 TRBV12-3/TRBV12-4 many CASSPPSQGASLETQYF TGTGCCAGCAGTCCGCCAAGCCAGGGGGCGTCGTTGGAGACCCAGTACTTC
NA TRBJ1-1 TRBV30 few CAWSVPPQGFNTEAFF TGTGCCTGGAGTGTACCACCACAGGGCTTTAACACTGAAGCTTTCTTT
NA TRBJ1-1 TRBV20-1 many CSARLGGLLNTEAFF TGCAGTGCTAGACTTGGCGGGTTGTTGAACACTGAAGCTTTCTTT
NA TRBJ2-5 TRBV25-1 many CASSQGNGETQYF TGTGCCAGCAGCCAGGGGAACGGAGAGACCCAGTACTTC
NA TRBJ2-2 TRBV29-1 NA CSVEAGSTGELFF TGCAGCGTTGAAGCCGGGAGTACCGGGGAGCTGTTTTTT
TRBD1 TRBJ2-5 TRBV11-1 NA CASSLGTGTGQETQYF TGTGCCAGCAGCTTAGGGACAGGGACTGGCCAAGAGACCCAGTACTTC
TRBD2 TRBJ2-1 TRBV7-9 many CASSLVLAGGINEQFF TGTGCCAGCAGCCTCGTTCTAGCGGGAGGGATTAATGAGCAGTTCTTC
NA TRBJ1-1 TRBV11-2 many CASSLVGRGFNTEAFF TGTGCCAGCAGCTTAGTGGGGAGGGGGTTTAACACTGAAGCTTTCTTT
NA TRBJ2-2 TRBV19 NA CASSITGSSELFF TGTGCCAGTAGTATAACGGGGTCGTCGGAGCTGTTTTTT
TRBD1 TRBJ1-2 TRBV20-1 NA CSASKGAGYGYTF TGCAGTGCTAGCAAGGGGGCTGGCTATGGCTACACCTTC
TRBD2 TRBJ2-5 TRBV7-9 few CASSFSRLAEAPGRETQYF TGTGCCAGCAGCTTTTCGAGACTAGCGGAAGCCCCGGGTCGAGAGACCCAGTACTTC
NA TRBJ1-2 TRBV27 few CASSFGGWGGYTF TGTGCCAGCAGTTTCGGAGGGTGGGGGGGCTACACCTTC
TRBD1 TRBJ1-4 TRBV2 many CASSRLTGTYEKLFF TGTGCCAGCAGTCGCCTGACAGGGACTTACGAAAAACTGTTTTTT
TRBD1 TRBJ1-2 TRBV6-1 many CASSPGQGARGYTF TGTGCCAGCAGCCCGGGACAGGGGGCACGGGGCTACACCTTC
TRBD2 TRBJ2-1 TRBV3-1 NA CASSQATSGLGVYNEQFF TGTGCCAGCAGCCAAGCAACTAGCGGCCTGGGGGTTTACAATGAGCAGTTCTTC
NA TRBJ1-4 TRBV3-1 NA CASSRDRMRNEKLFF TGTGCCAGCAGCCGAGACCGGATGCGGAATGAAAAACTGTTTTTT
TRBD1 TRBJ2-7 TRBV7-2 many CASRETMDRGPYEQYF TGTGCCAGCAGGGAAACGATGGACAGGGGGCCCTACGAGCAGTACTTC
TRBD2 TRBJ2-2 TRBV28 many CASNPAGGGTGELFF TGTGCCAGCAACCCAGCGGGAGGCGGCACCGGGGAGCTGTTTTTT
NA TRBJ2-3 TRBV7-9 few CASSRLRGGGTDTQYF TGTGCCAGCAGCCGTCTCAGGGGTGGTGGCACAGATACGCAGTATTTT
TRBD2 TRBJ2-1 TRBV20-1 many CSARGGLAGTRVGEQFF TGCAGTGCTAGAGGGGGACTAGCGGGAACCCGGGTGGGTGAGCAGTTCTTC
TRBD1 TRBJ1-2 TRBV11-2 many CASSPNRGVGYTF TGTGCCAGCAGCCCTAACAGGGGAGTTGGCTACACCTTC
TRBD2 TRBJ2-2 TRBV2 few CASKRPAGAVNTGELFF TGTGCCAGCAAACGGCCAGCGGGAGCCGTGAACACCGGGGAGCTGTTTTTT
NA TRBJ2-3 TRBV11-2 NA CASSQFADSSTDTQYF TGTGCCAGTAGCCAGTTCGCGGACTCAAGCACAGATACGCAGTATTTT
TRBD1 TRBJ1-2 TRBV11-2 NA CASSRLGTGEGYTF TGTGCCAGCAGCCGACTAGGGACAGGGGAAGGCTACACCTTC
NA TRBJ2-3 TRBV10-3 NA CAISEFSSVTDTQYF TGTGCCATCAGTGAGTTTTCTAGCGTCACAGATACGCAGTATTTT
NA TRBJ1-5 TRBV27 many CASSLSGTSSNQPQHF TGTGCCAGCAGTTTATCGGGGACATCCAGCAATCAGCCCCAGCATTTT
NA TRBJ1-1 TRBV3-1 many CASSQVAGSEAFF TGTGCCAGCAGCCAAGTCGCGGGGTCTGAAGCTTTCTTT
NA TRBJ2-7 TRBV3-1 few CASSPRPGNYEQYF TGTGCCAGCAGCCCCCGCCCGGGTAACTACGAGCAGTACTTC
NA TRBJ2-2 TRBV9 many CASSEKTGELFF TGTGCCAGCAGTGAGAAGACCGGGGAGCTGTTTTTT
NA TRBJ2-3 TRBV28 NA CASSEQRDNTDTQYF TGTGCCAGCAGTGAGCAGCGGGACAACACAGATACGCAGTATTTT
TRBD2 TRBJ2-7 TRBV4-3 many CASSQGTSGRYEQYF TGTGCCAGCAGCCAAGGGACTAGCGGGAGATACGAGCAGTACTTC
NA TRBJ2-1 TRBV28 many CATAGLSSYNEQFF TGTGCCACCGCCGGACTTTCCTCCTACAATGAGCAGTTCTTC
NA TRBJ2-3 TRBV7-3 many CASSLTWGDTQYF TGTGCCAGCAGCTTAACGTGGGGAGATACGCAGTATTTT
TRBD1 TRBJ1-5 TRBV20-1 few CSARDRRTGTDGPQHF TGCAGTGCTAGAGATCGCCGGACAGGGACCGATGGGCCCCAGCATTTT